The TCR beta chain under discussion was sequenced for a study of T cell responses to AZD1222 COVID-19 vaccine. Trimming at V came to 6 bases and at J to 2 bases, leaving 5 bases not matched to a gene. The germline gives CDR1 SGHTA, CDR2 FQGNSA. The CDR3 has 15 residues. This table comes from immunoSEQ multiplex PCR, and its TCRdb copy is limited to in-frame clones, with some not included. The sample shows 85,000 to 90,000 clones, 90% of them seen only once. The sample in question was peripheral blood, obtained on day 0 of AZD1222 vaccination. This TCR came from an adult in good health. The chain is built from TRBV7-2 and TRBJ2-2; 8 bases map to TRBD1. The CDR3 sequence is CASRLGQGNTGELFF. DNA of the CDR3: TGTGCCAGCAGGCTCGGACAGGGAAACACCGGGGAGCTGTTTTTT.